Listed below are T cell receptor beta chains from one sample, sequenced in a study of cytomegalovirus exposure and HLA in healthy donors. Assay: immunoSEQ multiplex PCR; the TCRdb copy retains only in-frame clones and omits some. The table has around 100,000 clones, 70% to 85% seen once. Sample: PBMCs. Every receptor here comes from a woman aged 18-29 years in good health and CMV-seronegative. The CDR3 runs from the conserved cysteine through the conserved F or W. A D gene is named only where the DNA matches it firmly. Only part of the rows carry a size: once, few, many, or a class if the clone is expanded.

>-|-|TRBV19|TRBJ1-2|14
TGTGCCAGTAGTCATCTACAGTATAACTATGGCTACACCTTC
CASSHLQYNYGYTF
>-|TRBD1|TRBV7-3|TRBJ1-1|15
TGTGCCAGCAGCCAAATGGGACAGCCGAACACTGAAGCTTTCTTT
CASSQMGQPNTEAFF
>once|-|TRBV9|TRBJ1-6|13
TGTGCCAGCAGCGCCAGTGAAGTTTCACCCCTCCACTTT
CASSASEVSPLHF
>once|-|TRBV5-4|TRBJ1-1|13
TGTGCCAGCGGCGCCCGGGTGAACACTGAAGCTTTCTTT
CASGARVNTEAFF
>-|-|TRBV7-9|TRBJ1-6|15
TGTTCCACTAGTCCTGGGAGCTCCTATAATTCACCCCTCCACTTT
CSTSPGSSYNSPLHF
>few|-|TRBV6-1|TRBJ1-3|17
TGTGCCAGCAGTGAGAGGGTCCTAACAGGGTGGGGAAACACCATATATTTT
CASSERVLTGWGNTIYF
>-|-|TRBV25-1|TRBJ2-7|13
TGTGCCAGCAGTCAAGCCCCCTATTACGAGCAGTACTTC
CASSQAPYYEQYF
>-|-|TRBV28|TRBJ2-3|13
TGTGCCAGCAGGTATACTTCCTCTAATACGCAGTATTTT
CASRYTSSNTQYF
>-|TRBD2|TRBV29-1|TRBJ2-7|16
TGCAGCGTTGAAGATGGGTGGACTAGCGGATCCTACGAGCAGTACTTC
CSVEDGWTSGSYEQYF
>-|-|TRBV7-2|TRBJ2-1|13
TGTGCCAGCAGCTTAGTGGCTAGCGATGAGCAGTTCTTC
CASSLVASDEQFF
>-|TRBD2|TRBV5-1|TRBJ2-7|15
TGCGCCAGCAGCCCAAATTGGGGGGGGACCTACGAGCAGTACTTC
CASSPNWGGTYEQYF